The 31 T cell receptor beta chains reported below all come from one sample, sequenced in a study of cytomegalovirus exposure and HLA in healthy donors. The PCR used 60 Vbeta and 13 Jbeta primers. Data came from immunoSEQ multiplex PCR; TCRdb stores just in-frame clones and leaves some out. The table records around 150,000 clones, 80% of them present only once. Sequenced input: PBMCs. The receptors originated from a man aged 45-65 years in good health and CMV-seronegative.

This chain joins TRBV9 and TRBJ1-6; D is ambiguous. The CDR3 runs to 15 residues. V was shortened by 0 bases and J by 7 bases, with 11 bases between the two germline ends. Germline lookup yields CDR1 SGDLS and CDR2 YYNGEE. The CDR3 DNA follows: TGTGCCAGCAGCGTAGGGAGGGTGGAGAATTCACCCCTCCACTTT. It codes for CASSVGRVENSPLHF.

The chain joins TRBV4-1 to TRBJ2-5, with D maybe TRBD2 (7 bases). The ends were cut back, 3 bases at V and 2 bases at J, with 19 bases in the middle. The CDR3 extends over 17 amino acids. Germline loops: CDR1 MGHRA, CDR2 YSYEKL. CDR3 DNA sequence: TGCGCCAGCAGCCACCCAGGTCCAGGGAGGGGGCAAGAGACCCAGTACTTC. Translated, it gives CASSHPGPGRGQETQYF.

The genes are TRBV30 and TRBJ2-7, with 9 bases that match TRBD2. The CDR3 loop spans 13 amino acids. The germline V gene has CDR1 GTSNPN and CDR2 SVGIG (reference sequence). V lost 3 bases and J lost 5; bases outside the gene matches: 5. The CDR3 sequence is CAWRLAGLDEQYF. CDR3 coding DNA: TGTGCCTGGAGGCTAGCGGGACTGGACGAGCAGTACTTC.

The genes are TRBV5-6 and TRBJ1-1; D is ambiguous. Germline values: CDR1 SGHDT, CDR2 YYEEEE. V was trimmed by 0 bases and J by 2 bases, leaving 8 bases between them. The CDR3 has 14 amino acids. CDR3 amino acids: CASSLAFGNTEAFF. The CDR3 DNA reads TGTGCCAGCAGCTTGGCATTCGGTAACACTGAAGCTTTCTTT.

The chain has TRBV2 and TRBJ1-2; no reliable D call. Germline CDR1 SNHLY, CDR2 FYNNEI. CDR3 length: 14 amino acids. Trimming took 0 bases from V and 4 from J, leaving 9 bases between them. Here the CDR3 DNA reads TGTGCCAGCAGTGAAGCCCTAGGTACCTATGGCTACACCTTC. Translation: CASSEALGTYGYTF.

The chain joins TRBV7-2 to TRBJ2-7; tentatively, D is TRBD1 (6 bases). Germline CDR1 reads SGHTA; CDR2 reads FQGNSA. With 4 bases removed from V and 4 bases from J, the gap between germline ends came to 20 bases. The CDR3 loop spans 16 amino acids. The CDR3 loop reads CASSSTHRDARYEQYF. The CDR3 DNA reads as TGTGCCAGCAGCTCGACCCACAGGGATGCGAGGTACGAGCAGTACTTC.

In this sample, this clone turned up once. This chain joins TRBV28 and TRBJ2-1; weak D call: TRBD2 (6 bases). Germline V lookup: CDR1 MDHEN, CDR2 SYDVKM. V was pared by 6 bases and J by 3 bases, with 9 bases between. CDR3 size: 13 residues. In DNA, the CDR3 is TGTGCCAGCAGAGTTAGCGGCTACAATGAGCAGTTCTTC. It yields the protein CASRVSGYNEQFF.

The chain uses TRBV28 and TRBJ1-2, with a weak D call TRBD1 (6 bases). Trimming left V 7 bases short and J 4 bases short, with 16 bases between. Germline CDR1 MDHEN, CDR2 SYDVKM. The CDR3 consists of 14 residues. The CDR3 DNA follows: TGTGCCAGCAAAAGGACAGCAACCCCCTATGGCTACACCTTC. Protein product: CASKRTATPYGYTF.

The rearrangement links TRBV27 to TRBJ2-5; tentatively, D is TRBD2 (6 bases). The ends were cut back, 10 bases at V and 2 bases at J, with 17 bases in the middle. The CDR3 has 14 residues. Germline V gives CDR1 MNHEY, CDR2 SMNVEV (reference sequence). The CDR3 region has the DNA TGTGCCACCCGAGAGGCGGGACCTCAAGAGACCCAGTACTTC. Translation gives CATREAGPQETQYF.

This chain connects TRBV27 to TRBJ2-5; TRBD1 agrees at 7 bases. Germline CDR1 MNHEY, CDR2 SMNVEV (reference sequence). The V gene end was trimmed by 6 bases and the J gene end by 1 base; junction bases not matched to a gene: 2. The CDR3 length is 13 residues. This chain's CDR3 is CASRRDSQETQYF. The CDR3 bases are TGTGCCAGCAGAAGGGACAGCCAAGAGACCCAGTACTTC.

This chain connects TRBV28 to TRBJ1-5; D is ambiguous. Germline assignment: CDR1 MDHEN and CDR2 SYDVKM. Trimming left V 6 bases short and J 2 bases short, with 11 bases between. The CDR3 loop spans 14 amino acids. This CDR3 is CASSEFQGNQPQHF. The DNA for the CDR3 is TGTGCCAGCAGCGAGTTTCAAGGCAATCAGCCCCAGCATTTT.

The J gene is TRBJ2-3, the V gene TRBV27; no definite D call. Germline lookup yields CDR1 MNHEY and CDR2 SMNVEV (reference sequence). The CDR3 loop spans 13 amino acids. V lost 2 bases, J lost 4 bases, and 7 bases lay in between. The CDR3 bases are TGTGCCAGCAGTTTACCCCAATCAGATACGCAGTATTTT. As protein: CASSLPQSDTQYF.

The rearrangement links TRBV7-9 to TRBJ2-3; 8 bases map to TRBD2. Germline-derived CDR1 and CDR2 are SEHNR and FQNEAQ (reference sequence). The CDR3 runs 17 residues. J was trimmed by 2 bases and V by 3 bases; bases with no gene match: 10. CDR3 region: CASSLGAAGGLTDTQYF. CDR3 DNA: TGTGCCAGCAGCTTGGGCGCGGCGGGAGGCCTCACAGATACGCAGTATTTT. Complete variable domain (other parts from reference TRBV7-9 and TRBJ2-3): DTGVSQNPRHKITKRGQNVTFRCDPISEHNRLYWYRQTLGQGPEFLTYFQNEAQLEKSRLLSDRFSAERPKGSFSTLEIQRTEQGDSAMYLCASSLGAAGGLTDTQYFGPGTRLTVL.

The chain is built from TRBV27 and TRBJ1-5; possible D gene TRBD1, 6 bases. The germline CDR1 and CDR2 sequences are MNHEY and SMNVEV (reference sequence). V was trimmed by 5 bases and J by 4 bases, leaving 15 bases between them. There are 15 residues in the CDR3. In DNA, the CDR3 is TGTGCCAGCAGTCCAATTGGACAGTCTAATCAGCCCCAGCATTTT. Amino acids: CASSPIGQSNQPQHF.

This sequence joins TRBV7-9 and TRBJ1-2; D is possibly TRBD1 (6 bases). This CDR3 is built from 16 residues. Trimming took off 11 bases at V and 5 bases at J, with 27 bases between the two ends. Germline CDR1 and CDR2: SEHNR and FQNEAQ (reference sequence). The CDR3 DNA sequence: TGTGCCGGAACTGAACTCGGACAGCGCGAGATTTATGGCTACACCTTC. This gives the protein CAGTELGQREIYGYTF.

This chain links TRBV5-1 with TRBJ2-7; 14 positions agree with TRBD2. J was trimmed by 3 bases and V by 4 bases; bases with no gene match: 6. Germline values: CDR1 SGHRS, CDR2 YFSETQ. There are 16 residues in the CDR3. CDR3 sequence: CASSEGTSGGFYEQYF. The CDR3 region has the DNA TGCGCCAGCAGCGAGGGGACTAGCGGGGGATTCTACGAGCAGTACTTC.

This rearrangement joins TRBV15 to TRBJ2-6; no firm D call. The germline CDR1 and CDR2 sequences are LNHNV and YYDKDF (reference sequence). This CDR3 is built from 15 residues. V shed 3 bases and J shed 4 bases, with 10 bases lying between them. Here the CDR3 reads CATSSAVRGANVLTF. The CDR3 DNA reads TGTGCCACCAGCAGTGCAGTGAGGGGGGCCAACGTCCTGACTTTC.

Points on this clone: Different DNA sequences within this sample yield the same CDR3. V gene TRBV15 combines with J gene TRBJ1-1; D gene uncertain. Looked up from germline, CDR1 is LNHNV and CDR2 is YYDKDF (reference sequence). V was cut by 0 bases and J by 0 bases, with 11 bases left in between. This CDR3 is 16 amino acids long. This CDR3 reads CATSRDREGMNTEAFF. For the CDR3, the DNA is TGTGCCACCAGCAGAGATAGGGAGGGTATGAACACTGAAGCTTTCTTT.

About this clone: The same CDR3 also results from other DNA sequences found in this sample. The V and J genes are TRBV5-1 and TRBJ1-5; 7 nucleotides agree with TRBD1. This CDR3 spans 15 amino acids. CDR1 and CDR2 (germline): SGHRS, YFSETQ. V dropped 0 bases and J dropped 4; count of bases not matched to a gene: 4. Here the CDR3 DNA reads TGCGCCAGCAGCTTGGAGGGGGCGCCGAATCAGCCCCAGCATTTT. Protein product: CASSLEGAPNQPQHF.

This chain uses TRBV18 with TRBJ1-5, with 9 bases that match TRBD1. The CDR3 has 15 residues. The J segment lost 6 bases and the V segment lost 2 bases, leaving 5 bases of the junction unmatched. Germline assignment: CDR1 KGHSH and CDR2 LQKENI. The CDR3 coding sequence is TGTGCCAGCTCACCAACACAGGGGGCCAGTCAGCCCCAGCATTTT. Translating it yields CASSPTQGASQPQHF.

J is TRBJ2-1 and V is TRBV19, with D maybe TRBD2 (5 bases). The V end lost 5 bases, the J end lost 1 base, and 15 bases lay between the germline ends. The CDR3 consists of 16 residues. The germline gives CDR1 LNHDA, CDR2 SQIVND (reference sequence). Here the CDR3 DNA reads TGTGCCAGTAGTCCCAAACGAGGGCCTTCCTACAATGAGCAGTTCTTC. This sequence encodes CASSPKRGPSYNEQFF.

The CDR3 region is CASSAVTTGLTEAFF. The CDR3 DNA sequence: TGTGCCAGCAGCGCCGTGACGACAGGGCTCACTGAAGCTTTCTTT. This chain uses TRBV9 with TRBJ1-1; TRBD1 matches 7 bases. V trimming: 3 bases; J trimming: 4 bases; junction bases outside the gene matches: 9. Germline V gene sequence: CDR1 SGDLS, CDR2 YYNGEE. This CDR3 is built from 15 residues.

This clone was detected once. The chain uses TRBV5-1 and TRBJ2-1, with 12 bases that match TRBD2. The CDR3 extends over 15 amino acids. The junction had 6 bases not matched to a gene; V was cut back by 3 bases and J by 8 bases. CDR1 is SGHRS, CDR2 YFSETQ, per germline. The CDR3 sequence: CASSSTSGSVDEQFF. CDR3 coding DNA: TGCGCCAGCAGCTCGACTAGCGGGAGCGTCGATGAGCAGTTCTTC.

The chain couples TRBV7-9 to TRBJ1-3, with a possible D match to TRBD1 (5 bases). The germline V gene has CDR1 SEHNR and CDR2 FQNEAQ (reference sequence). The CDR3 is made up of 15 amino acids. V lost 5 bases, J lost 0 bases, and 11 bases lay in between. The CDR3: CASSPQVRSGNTIYF. CDR3 nucleotides: TGTGCCAGCAGCCCACAGGTCCGCTCTGGAAACACCATATATTTT.

The CDR3 sequence is CASSFRSGGKDTQYF. Written as DNA, the CDR3 is TGTGCCAGCAGTTTTAGGTCAGGGGGCAAAGATACGCAGTATTTT. This chain links TRBV28 with TRBJ2-3; 8 nucleotides align to TRBD1. CDR3 size: 15 residues. Per germline, CDR1 MDHEN and CDR2 SYDVKM. Trimming removed 3 bases from V and 5 bases from J; junction bases left unmatched: 7.

The V gene is TRBV30, the J gene TRBJ2-1, with TRBD2 identical over 7 bases. Looked up from germline, CDR1 is GTSNPN and CDR2 is SVGIG (reference sequence). Trimming cost V 5 bases and J 4 bases; bases outside gene matches: 5. This CDR3 has 13 amino acids. CDR3 sequence reads: CAWRAGAYNEQFF. The CDR3, as DNA: TGTGCCTGGCGGGCGGGAGCGTACAATGAGCAGTTCTTC.

In this sample, this clone turned up a few times. The genes are TRBV7-9 and TRBJ2-1; 13 bases are a match to TRBD2. Germline trimming cut 0 bases from V and 3 bases from J; bases unmatched to any gene: 8. The CDR3 contains 19 residues. CDR1 is SEHNR and CDR2 is FQNEAQ in the germline V gene (reference sequence). The CDR3 spells CASSLATSGRAFIYNEQFF. CDR3 sequence (DNA): TGTGCCAGCAGCTTAGCAACTAGCGGGAGGGCCTTTATCTACAATGAGCAGTTCTTC.

The rearrangement links TRBV7-6 to TRBJ2-3; D not resolved. Trimming shortened V by 2 bases and J by 4 bases, and 16 bases separated the two germline ends. The CDR3 extends over 16 amino acids. Germline CDR1 and CDR2: SGHVS and FNYEAQ. The CDR3 sequence: CASSLTPSGGSDTQYF. CDR3 bases: TGTGCCAGCAGCTTAACCCCATCCGGTGGTTCAGATACGCAGTATTTT.

The V call is TRBV10-3, the J call TRBJ2-7, with 7 bases identical to TRBD2. The length of the CDR3 is 12 residues. In germline, CDR1 is ENHRY, CDR2 SYGVKD. V gave up 8 bases and J gave up 3 bases; unmatched junction bases: 4. The CDR3 protein is CAISGGSYEQYF. The CDR3 bases are TGTGCCATCTCCGGGGGGAGCTACGAGCAGTACTTC.

This rearrangement joins TRBV7-8 to TRBJ1-1; maybe TRBD1 (6 bases). V was cut by 5 bases and J by 1 base, with 14 bases left in between. Germline CDR1 SGHVS, CDR2 FQNEAQ. The length of the CDR3 is 15 residues. As DNA, the CDR3 is TGTGCCAGCAGCCCCGGGGGGGCGCGGAACACTGAAGCTTTCTTT. This codes for CASSPGGARNTEAFF.

The rearrangement links TRBV28 to TRBJ2-7, with TRBD1 identical over 8 bases. This CDR3 contains 11 residues. Germline trimming cut 8 bases from V and 6 bases from J; bases unmatched to any gene: 3. The germline V gene has CDR1 MDHEN and CDR2 SYDVKM. In DNA form, the CDR3 reads TGTGCCAGCGATGACAGGGGCGAGCAGTACTTC. Amino acids: CASDDRGEQYF.